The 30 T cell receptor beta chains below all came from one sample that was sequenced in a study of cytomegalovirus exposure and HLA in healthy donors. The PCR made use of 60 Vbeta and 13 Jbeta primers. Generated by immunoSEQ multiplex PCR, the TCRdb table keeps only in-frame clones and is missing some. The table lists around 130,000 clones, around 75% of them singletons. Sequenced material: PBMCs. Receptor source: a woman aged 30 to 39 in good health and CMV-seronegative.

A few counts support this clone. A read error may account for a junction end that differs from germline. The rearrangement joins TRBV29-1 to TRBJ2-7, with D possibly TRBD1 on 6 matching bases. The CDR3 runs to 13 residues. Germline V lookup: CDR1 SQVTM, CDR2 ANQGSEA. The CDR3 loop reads CSVEGGENYEQYF. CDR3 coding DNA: TGCAGCGTAGAAGGGGGAGAGAACTACGAGCAGTACTTC.

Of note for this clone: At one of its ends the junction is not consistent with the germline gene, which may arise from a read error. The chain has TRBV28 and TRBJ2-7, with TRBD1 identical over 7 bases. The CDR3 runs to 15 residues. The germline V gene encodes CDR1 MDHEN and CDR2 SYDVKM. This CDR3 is CASSFHRGMVGTANF. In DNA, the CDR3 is TGTGCCAGCAGTTTCCATAGGGGGATGGTCGGGACAGCAAACTTC.

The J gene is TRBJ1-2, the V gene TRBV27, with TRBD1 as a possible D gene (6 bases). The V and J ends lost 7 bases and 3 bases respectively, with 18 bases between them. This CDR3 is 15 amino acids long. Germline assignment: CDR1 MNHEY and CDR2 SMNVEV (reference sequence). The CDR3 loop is CASTRTAGWDYGYTF. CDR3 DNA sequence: TGTGCCAGCACCCGGACAGCCGGATGGGACTATGGCTACACCTTC.

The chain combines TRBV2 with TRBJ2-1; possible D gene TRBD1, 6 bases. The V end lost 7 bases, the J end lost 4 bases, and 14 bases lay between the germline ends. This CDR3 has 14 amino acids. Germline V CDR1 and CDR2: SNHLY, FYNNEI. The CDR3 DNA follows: TGTGCCAGCAACCGGGACACCGGTTACAATGAGCAGTTCTTC. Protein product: CASNRDTGYNEQFF.

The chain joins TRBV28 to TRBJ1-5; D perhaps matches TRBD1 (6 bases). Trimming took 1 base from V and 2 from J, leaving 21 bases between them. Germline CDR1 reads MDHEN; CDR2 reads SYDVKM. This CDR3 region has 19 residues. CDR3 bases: TGTGCCAGCAGTTTATTAACCATCGGGGGGGCTGGCGGCAATCAGCCCCAGCATTTT. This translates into CASSLLTIGGAGGNQPQHF.

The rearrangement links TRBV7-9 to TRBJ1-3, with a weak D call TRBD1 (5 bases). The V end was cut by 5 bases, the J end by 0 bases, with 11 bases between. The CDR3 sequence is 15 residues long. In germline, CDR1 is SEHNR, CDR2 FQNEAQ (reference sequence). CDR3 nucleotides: TGTGCCAGCAGCGCACAGGTCCACTCTGGAAACACCATATATTTT. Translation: CASSAQVHSGNTIYF.

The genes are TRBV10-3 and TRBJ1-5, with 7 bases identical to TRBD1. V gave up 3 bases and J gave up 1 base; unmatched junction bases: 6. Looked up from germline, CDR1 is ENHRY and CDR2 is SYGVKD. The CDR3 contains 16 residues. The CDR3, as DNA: TGTGCCATCAGTGAAAGGGGGCTGGGGAGCAATCAGCCCCAGCATTTT. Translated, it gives CAISERGLGSNQPQHF.

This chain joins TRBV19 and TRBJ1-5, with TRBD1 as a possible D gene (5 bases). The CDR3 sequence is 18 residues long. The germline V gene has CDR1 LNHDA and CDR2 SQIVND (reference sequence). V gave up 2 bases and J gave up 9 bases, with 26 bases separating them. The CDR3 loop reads CASSILGVGPAQGLPQHF. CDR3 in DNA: TGTGCCAGTAGTATATTGGGCGTAGGGCCAGCCCAGGGATTGCCCCAGCATTTT.

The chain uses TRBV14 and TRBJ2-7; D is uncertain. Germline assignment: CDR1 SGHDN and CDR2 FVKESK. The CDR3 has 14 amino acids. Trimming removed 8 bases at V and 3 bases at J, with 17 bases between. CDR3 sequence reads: CASAPDPGGYEQYF. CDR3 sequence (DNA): TGTGCCAGCGCTCCTGATCCGGGTGGCTACGAGCAGTACTTC.

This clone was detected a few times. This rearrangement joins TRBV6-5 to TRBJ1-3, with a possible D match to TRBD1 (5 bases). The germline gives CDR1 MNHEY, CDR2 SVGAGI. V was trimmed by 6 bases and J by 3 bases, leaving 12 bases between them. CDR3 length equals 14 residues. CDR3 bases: TGTGCCAGCAGCCACGGGGGAAGTGGAAACACCATATATTTT. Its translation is CASSHGGSGNTIYF.

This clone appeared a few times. As DNA, the CDR3 is TGTGCCAGTAGCGAATTGGCCAGGGTGGACTATGGCTACACCTTC. Encoded protein: CASSELARVDYGYTF. The chain combines TRBV19 with TRBJ1-2; D perhaps matches TRBD1 (5 bases). Germline-derived CDR1 and CDR2 are LNHDA and SQIVND (reference sequence). The CDR3 length is 15 residues. The V end was cut by 6 bases, the J end by 3 bases, with 17 bases between.

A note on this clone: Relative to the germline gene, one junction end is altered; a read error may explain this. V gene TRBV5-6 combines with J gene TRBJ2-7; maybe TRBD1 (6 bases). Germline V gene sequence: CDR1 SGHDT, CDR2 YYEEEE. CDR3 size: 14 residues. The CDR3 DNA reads TGTGCCAGCACCTTGATCAGGGGTACATACGAGCAGTACTTC. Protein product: CASTLIRGTYEQYF.

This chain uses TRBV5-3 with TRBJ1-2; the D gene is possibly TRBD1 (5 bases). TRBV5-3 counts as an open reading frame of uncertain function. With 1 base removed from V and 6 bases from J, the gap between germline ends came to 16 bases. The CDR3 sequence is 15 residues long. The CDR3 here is CARSLFLRTRDGYTF. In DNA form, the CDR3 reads TGTGCCAGAAGCTTGTTCCTCCGGACCAGGGATGGCTACACCTTC.

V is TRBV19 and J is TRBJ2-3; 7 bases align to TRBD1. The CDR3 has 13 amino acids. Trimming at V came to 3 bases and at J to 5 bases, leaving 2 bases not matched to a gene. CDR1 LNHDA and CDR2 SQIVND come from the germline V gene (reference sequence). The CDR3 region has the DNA TGTGCCAGTAGTATCGACAGGGAAGATACGCAGTATTTT. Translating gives CASSIDREDTQYF.

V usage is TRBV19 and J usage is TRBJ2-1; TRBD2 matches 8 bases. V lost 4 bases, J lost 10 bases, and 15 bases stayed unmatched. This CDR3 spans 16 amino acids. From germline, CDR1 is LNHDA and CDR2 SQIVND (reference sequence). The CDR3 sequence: CASSTPRQAGAGEQFF. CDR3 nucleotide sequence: TGTGCCAGTAGTACCCCACGCCAAGCGGGAGCAGGCGAGCAGTTCTTC.

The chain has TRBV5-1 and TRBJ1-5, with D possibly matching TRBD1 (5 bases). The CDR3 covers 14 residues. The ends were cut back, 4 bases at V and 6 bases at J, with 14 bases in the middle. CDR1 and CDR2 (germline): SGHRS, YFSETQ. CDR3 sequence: CASSIGTGGQPQHF. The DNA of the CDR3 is TGCGCCAGCAGCATTGGGACTGGCGGTCAGCCCCAGCATTTT.

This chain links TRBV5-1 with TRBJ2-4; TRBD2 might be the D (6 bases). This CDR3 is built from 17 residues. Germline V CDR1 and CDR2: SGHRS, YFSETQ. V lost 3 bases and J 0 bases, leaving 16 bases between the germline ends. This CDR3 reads CASSWGERAGAKNIQYF. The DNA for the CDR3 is TGCGCCAGCAGCTGGGGGGAGAGAGCGGGAGCCAAAAACATTCAGTACTTC.

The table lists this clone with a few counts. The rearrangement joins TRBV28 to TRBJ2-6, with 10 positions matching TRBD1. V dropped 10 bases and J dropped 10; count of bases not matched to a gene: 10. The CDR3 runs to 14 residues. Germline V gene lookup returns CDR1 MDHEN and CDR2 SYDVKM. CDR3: CATSAGQGTNVLTF. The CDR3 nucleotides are TGTGCCACCTCAGCGGGACAGGGGACGAACGTCCTGACTTTC.

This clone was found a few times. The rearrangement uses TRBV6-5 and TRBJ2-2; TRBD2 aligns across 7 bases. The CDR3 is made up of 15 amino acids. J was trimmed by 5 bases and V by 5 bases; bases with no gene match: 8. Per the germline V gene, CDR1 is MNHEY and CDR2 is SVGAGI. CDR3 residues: CASSHTSEGTGELFF. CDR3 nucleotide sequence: TGTGCCAGCAGTCATACTAGCGAGGGTACCGGGGAGCTGTTTTTT.

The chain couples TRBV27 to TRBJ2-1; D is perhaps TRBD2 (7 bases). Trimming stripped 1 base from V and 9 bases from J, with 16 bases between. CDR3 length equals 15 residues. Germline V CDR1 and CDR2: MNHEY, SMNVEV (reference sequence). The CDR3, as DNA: TGTGCCAGCAGTTTATGGGGGGGGCCAAATCGTGAGCAGTTCTTC. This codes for CASSLWGGPNREQFF.

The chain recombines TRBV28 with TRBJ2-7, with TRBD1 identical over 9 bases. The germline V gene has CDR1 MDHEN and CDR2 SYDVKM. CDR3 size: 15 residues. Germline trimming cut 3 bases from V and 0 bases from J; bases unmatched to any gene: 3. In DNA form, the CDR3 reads TGTGCCAGCAGTTTGGGACAGGGAAGCTCCTACGAGCAGTACGTC. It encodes CASSLGQGSSYEQYV.

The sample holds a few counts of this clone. For the CDR3, the DNA is TGTGCCAGCTCAGCAGGGCCCTCTGGAAACACCATATATTTT. Protein: CASSAGPSGNTIYF. This sequence joins TRBV18 and TRBJ1-3; the D gene is possibly TRBD1 (5 bases). The germline V gene encodes CDR1 KGHSH and CDR2 LQKENI. The V end lost 5 bases, the J end lost 0 bases, and 8 bases lay between the germline ends. The CDR3 runs to 14 residues.

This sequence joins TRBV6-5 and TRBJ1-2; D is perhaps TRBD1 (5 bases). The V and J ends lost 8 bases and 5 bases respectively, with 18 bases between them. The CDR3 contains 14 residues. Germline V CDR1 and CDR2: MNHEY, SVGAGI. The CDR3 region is CASSALGGGYGYTF. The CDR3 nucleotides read TGTGCCAGCTCCGCCCTTGGGGGAGGATATGGCTACACCTTC.

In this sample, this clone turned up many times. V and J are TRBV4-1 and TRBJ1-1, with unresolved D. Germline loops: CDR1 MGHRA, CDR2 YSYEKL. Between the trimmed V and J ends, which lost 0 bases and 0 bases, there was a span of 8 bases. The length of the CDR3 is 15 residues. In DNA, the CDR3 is TGCGCCAGCAGCCAAGATCAGGCGTTGAACACTGAAGCTTTCTTT. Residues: CASSQDQALNTEAFF.

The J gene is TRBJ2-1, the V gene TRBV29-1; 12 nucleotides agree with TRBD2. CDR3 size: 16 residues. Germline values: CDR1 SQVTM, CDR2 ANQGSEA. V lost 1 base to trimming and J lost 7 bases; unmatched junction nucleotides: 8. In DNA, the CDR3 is TGCAGCGTTGAAGGGTCGGGGACTAGCGGGTCTAATGAGCAGTTCTTC. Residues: CSVEGSGTSGSNEQFF.

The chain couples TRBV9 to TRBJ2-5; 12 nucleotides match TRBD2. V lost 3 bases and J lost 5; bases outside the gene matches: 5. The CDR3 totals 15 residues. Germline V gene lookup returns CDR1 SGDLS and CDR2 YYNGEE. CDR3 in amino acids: CASSGTSGGMETQYF. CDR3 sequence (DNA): TGTGCCAGCAGCGGTACTAGCGGGGGGATGGAGACCCAGTACTTC.

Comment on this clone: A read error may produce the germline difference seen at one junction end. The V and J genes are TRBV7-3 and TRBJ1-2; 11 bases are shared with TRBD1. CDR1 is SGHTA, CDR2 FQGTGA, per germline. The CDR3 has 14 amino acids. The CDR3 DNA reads TGCGCCAGCAGCCGAGGACAGGGGGCCTATGGCTACACCTTC. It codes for CASSRGQGAYGYTF.

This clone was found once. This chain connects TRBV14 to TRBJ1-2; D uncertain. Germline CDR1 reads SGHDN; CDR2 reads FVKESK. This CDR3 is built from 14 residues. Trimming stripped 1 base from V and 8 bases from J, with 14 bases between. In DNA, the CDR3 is TGTGCCAGCAGCCAAGCTCTACATTCGGGGGGCTACACCTTC. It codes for CASSQALHSGGYTF. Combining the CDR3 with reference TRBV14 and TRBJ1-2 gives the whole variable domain EAGVTQFPSHSVIEKGQTVTLRCDPISGHDNLYWYRRVMGKEIKFLLHFVKESKQDESGMPNNRFLAERTGGTYSTLKVQPAELEDSGVYFCASSQALHSGGYTFGSGTRLTVV.

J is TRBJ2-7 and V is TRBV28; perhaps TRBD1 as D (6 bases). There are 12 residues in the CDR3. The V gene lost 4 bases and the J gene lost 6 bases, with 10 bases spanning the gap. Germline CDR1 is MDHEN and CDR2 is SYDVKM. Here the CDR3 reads CASSSQGLEQYF. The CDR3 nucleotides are TGTGCCAGCAGTTCCCAGGGGCTCGAGCAGTACTTC. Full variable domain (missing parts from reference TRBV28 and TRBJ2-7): DVKVTQSSRYLVKRTGEKVFLECVQDMDHENMFWYRQDPGLGLRLIYFSYDVKMKEKGDIPEGYSVSREKKERFSLILESASTNQTSMYLCASSSQGLEQYFGPGTRLTVT.

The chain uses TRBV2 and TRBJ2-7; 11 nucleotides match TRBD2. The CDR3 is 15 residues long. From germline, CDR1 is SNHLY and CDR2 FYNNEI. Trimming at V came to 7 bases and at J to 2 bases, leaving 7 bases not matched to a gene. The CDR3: CASTPLTSGAYEQYF. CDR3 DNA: TGTGCCAGCACCCCCCTGACTAGCGGGGCCTACGAGCAGTACTTC.